This T cell receptor (beta chain) was sequenced in a study of early T cells in non-severe SARS-CoV-2 infection (dated by TCRdb to about 2021). In the study overall: Because TCR sequencing relied on bulk RNA taken from unsorted whole blood, pairing of alpha and beta chains was not possible. Summary of the overall study and its limitations: Matching against VDJdb was skewed toward anti-spike CD8 responses, likely underestimated virus-specific expansions, and missed private and CD4 specificities.

This clonotype was observed a handful of times. Its antigen remains unidentified. Base qualities were left out, and no much larger clone turns up one base away. Libraries were constructed by 5' RACE. The reads were generated on a NextSeq 500. To correct for sequencing error and PCR bias, the TCR library protocol tagged individual cDNA molecules with unique molecular identifiers. Both TCR alpha and beta chains were sequenced, and tight co-correlation was observed between alpha and beta sequence abundances in each sample. On the study's bioinformatics: Decombinator V4 was used to annotate the V gene, J gene and CDR3 of the TCR sequences. TCRs were defined as expanded if a significant change between any two time points was detected under a Poisson model with p below 0.0001. TCR abundances were normalised to the total number of TCRs sequenced per sample and were expressed as counts per million. MAIT TCRs were defined by TRAV1-2 paired with TRAJ12, TRAJ20 or TRAJ33, and iNKT TCRs by TRAV10 paired with TRAJ18. VDJdb, accessed 1 November 2021, was searched for CMV, EBV and SARS-CoV-2 annotated TCRs, excluding TCRs annotated for multiple antigens. TCRdb redid the processing of the public reads, applying fastp at Q25 and MiXCR, and retained in-frame beta chains. One record per CDR3 amino acid sequence lists the most common genes and DNA. The V and J calls were determined by TCRdb, not by the authors. Counted in this sample were about 50,000 distinct CDR3 sequences; less than 7.5% of them appeared once. The ten biggest clones cover over 2.5% of the sample.

A case-control design nested within a healthcare worker cohort in London, UK, was used, with weekly nasopharyngeal swab PCR tests and blood sampling performed. Healthcare workers were enrolled in the week of the UK lockdown, from 23 to 31 March 2020, and were followed every week for up to roughly 15 weeks. V and J lose 1 base and 1 base, and a span of 13 bases separates them. The CDR3, from cysteine to phenylalanine, totals 16 residues. Of the read, only the CDR3 DNA is kept; its 48 bases are in frame from base 1. Taken from the germline V gene, the CDR1 and CDR2 loops are SGHDN and FVKESK. Sequenced here: whole blood, sampled at baseline. The TCR was taken from an adult who was a healthcare worker with PCR-confirmed SARS-CoV-2 infection or an uninfected control (not recorded which). The chain is made from TRBV14 and TRBJ2-5; TRBD2 is perhaps the D gene, given 7 matching bases. The encoded CDR3 is CASSQVWAGAQETQYF. The DNA reads TGTGCCAGCAGCCAAGTTTGGGCGGGGGCCCAAGAGACCCAGTACTTC.